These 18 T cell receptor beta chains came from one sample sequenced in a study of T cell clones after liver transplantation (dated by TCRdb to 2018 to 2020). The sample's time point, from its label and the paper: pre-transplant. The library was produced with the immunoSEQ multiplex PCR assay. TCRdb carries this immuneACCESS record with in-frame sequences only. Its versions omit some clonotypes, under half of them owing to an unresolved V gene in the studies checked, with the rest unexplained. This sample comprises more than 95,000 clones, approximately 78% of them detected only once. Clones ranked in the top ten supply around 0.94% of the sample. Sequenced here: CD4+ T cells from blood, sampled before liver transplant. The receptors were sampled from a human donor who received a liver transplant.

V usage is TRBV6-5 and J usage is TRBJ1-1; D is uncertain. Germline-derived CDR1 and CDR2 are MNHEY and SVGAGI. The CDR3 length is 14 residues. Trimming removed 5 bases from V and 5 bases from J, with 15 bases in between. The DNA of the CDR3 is TGTGCCAGCAGTGACCGGACGGGCGCGACTGAAGCTTTCTTT. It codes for CASSDRTGATEAFF.

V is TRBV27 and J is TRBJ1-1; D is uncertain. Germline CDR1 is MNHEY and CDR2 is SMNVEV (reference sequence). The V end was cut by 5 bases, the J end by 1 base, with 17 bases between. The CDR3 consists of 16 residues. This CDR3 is CASSPSASVKNTEAFF. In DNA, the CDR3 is TGTGCCAGCAGTCCATCCGCATCAGTTAAGAACACTGAAGCTTTCTTT.

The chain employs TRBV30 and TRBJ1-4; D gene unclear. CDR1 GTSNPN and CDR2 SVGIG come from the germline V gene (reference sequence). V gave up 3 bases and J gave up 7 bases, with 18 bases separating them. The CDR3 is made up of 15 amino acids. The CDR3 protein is CAWSLRPVEGEKLFF. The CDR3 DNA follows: TGTGCCTGGAGCCTCAGACCCGTTGAGGGTGAAAAACTGTTTTTT.

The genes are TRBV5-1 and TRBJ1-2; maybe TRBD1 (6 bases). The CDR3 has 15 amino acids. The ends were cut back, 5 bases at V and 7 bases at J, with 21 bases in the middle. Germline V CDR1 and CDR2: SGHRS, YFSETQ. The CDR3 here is CASRNPVWGAGGYTF. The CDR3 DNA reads TGCGCCAGCAGAAACCCAGTGTGGGGGGCAGGTGGCTACACCTTC.

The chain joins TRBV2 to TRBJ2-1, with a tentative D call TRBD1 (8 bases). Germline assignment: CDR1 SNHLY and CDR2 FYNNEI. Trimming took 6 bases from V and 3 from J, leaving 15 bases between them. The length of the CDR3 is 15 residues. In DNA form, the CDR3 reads TGTGCCAGCAGAAGAACAGGGGGGGTCTACAATGAGCAGTTCTTC. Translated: CASRRTGGVYNEQFF.

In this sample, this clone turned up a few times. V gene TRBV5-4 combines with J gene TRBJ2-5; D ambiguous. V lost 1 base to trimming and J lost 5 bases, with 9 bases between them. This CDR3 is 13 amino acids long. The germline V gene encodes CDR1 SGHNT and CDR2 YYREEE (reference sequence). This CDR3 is CASSLYAIETQYF. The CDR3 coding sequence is TGTGCCAGCAGCTTGTACGCTATTGAGACCCAGTACTTC.

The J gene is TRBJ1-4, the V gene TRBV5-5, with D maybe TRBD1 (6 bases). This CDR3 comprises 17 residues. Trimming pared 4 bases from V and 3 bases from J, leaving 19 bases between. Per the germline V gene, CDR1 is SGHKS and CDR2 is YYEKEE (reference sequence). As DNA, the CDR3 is TGTGCCAGCAGCCCGTTAGGCAGGGGCGAATCTAATGAAAAACTGTTTTTT. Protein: CASSPLGRGESNEKLFF.

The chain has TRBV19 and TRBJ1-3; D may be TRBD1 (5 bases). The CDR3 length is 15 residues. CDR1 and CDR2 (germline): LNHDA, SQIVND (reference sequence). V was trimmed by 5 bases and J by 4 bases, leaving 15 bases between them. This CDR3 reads CASSPDIPSGNTIYF. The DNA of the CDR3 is TGTGCCAGTAGTCCGGACATACCCTCGGGAAACACCATATATTTT.

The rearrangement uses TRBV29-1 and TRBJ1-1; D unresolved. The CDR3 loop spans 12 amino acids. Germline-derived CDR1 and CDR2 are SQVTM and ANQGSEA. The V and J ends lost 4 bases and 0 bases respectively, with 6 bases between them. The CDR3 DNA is TGCAGCGTTGTCAGGATGAACACTGAAGCTTTCTTT. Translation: CSVVRMNTEAFF.

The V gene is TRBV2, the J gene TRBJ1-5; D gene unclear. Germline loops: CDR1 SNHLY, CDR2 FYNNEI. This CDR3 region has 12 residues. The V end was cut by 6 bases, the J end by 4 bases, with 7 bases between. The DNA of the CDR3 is TGTGCCAGCAGGTTGGGGAATCAGCCCCAGCATTTT. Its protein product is CASRLGNQPQHF.

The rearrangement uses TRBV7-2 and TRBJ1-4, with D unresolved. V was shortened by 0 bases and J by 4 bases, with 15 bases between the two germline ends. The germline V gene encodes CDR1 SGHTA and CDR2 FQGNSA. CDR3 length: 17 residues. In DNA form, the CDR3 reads TGTGCCAGCAGCTTAGCTACAACGACATGGGGTAATGAAAAACTGTTTTTT. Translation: CASSLATTTWGNEKLFF. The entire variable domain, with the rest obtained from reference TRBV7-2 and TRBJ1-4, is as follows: GAGVSQSPSNKVTEKGKDVELRCDPISGHTALYWYRQSLGQGLEFLIYFQGNSAPDKSGLPSDRFSAERTGGSVSTLTIQRTQQEDSAVYLCASSLATTTWGNEKLFFGSGTQLSVL.

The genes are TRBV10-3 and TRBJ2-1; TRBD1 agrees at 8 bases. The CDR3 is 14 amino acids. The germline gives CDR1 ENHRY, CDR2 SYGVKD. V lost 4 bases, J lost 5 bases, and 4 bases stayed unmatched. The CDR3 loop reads CAISGTGKNNEQFF. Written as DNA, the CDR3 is TGTGCCATCAGTGGGACAGGGAAGAACAATGAGCAGTTCTTC.

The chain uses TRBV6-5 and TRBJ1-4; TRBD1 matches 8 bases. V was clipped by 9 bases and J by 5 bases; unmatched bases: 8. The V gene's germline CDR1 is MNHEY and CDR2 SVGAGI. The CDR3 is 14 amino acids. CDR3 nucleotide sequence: TGTGCCAGTAAGACAGGGGTCGGGAATGAAAAACTGTTTTTT. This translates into CASKTGVGNEKLFF.

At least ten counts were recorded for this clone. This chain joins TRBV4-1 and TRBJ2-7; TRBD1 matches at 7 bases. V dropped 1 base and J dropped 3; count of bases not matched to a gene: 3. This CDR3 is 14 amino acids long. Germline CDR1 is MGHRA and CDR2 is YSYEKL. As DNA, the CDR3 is TGCGCCAGCAGCCAAGGAGGGGGCCTCTACGAGCAGTACTTC. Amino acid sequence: CASSQGGGLYEQYF.

CDR3 amino acids: CASSQDLRQGTRNYGYTF. The DNA of the CDR3 is TGCGCCAGCAGCCAAGATCTGAGACAGGGCACGAGGAACTATGGCTACACCTTC. V is TRBV4-1 and J is TRBJ1-2; 7 bases are shared with TRBD1. V dropped 0 bases and J dropped 2; count of bases not matched to a gene: 12. The CDR3 has 18 amino acids. Germline V gives CDR1 MGHRA, CDR2 YSYEKL.

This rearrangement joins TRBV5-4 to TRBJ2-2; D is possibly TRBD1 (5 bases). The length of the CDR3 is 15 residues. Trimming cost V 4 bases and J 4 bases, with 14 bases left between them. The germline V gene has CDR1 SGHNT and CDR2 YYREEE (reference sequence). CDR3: CASSGNDRPTGELFF. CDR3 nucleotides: TGTGCCAGCAGCGGGAACGACAGACCCACCGGGGAGCTGTTTTTT.

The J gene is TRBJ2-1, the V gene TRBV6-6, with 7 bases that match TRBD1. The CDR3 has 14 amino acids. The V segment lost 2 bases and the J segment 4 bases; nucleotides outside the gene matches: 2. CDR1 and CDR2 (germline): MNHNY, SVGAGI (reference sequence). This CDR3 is CASSYAGGYNEQFF. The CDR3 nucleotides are TGTGCCAGCAGTTACGCAGGGGGATACAATGAGCAGTTCTTC.

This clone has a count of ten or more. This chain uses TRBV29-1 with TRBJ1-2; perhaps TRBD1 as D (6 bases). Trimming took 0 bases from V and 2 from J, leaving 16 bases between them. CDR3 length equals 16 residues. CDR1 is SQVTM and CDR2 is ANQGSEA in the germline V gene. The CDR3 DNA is TGCAGCGTTGAAGATAGGGGCAGGGGAGGAAACTATGGCTACACCTTC. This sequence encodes CSVEDRGRGGNYGYTF.